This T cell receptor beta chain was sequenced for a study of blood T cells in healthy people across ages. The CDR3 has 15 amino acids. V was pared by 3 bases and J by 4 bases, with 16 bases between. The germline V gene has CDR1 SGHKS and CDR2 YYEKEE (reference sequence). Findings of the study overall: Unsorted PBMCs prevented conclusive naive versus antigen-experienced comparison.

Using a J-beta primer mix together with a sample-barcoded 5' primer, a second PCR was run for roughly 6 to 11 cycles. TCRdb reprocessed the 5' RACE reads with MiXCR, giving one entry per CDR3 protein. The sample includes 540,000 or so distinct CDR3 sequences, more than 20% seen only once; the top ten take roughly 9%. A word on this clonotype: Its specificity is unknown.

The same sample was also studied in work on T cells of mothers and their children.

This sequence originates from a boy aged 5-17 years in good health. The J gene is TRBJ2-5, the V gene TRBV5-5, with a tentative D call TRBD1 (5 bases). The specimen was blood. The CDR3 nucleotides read TGTGCCAGCAGCTCGGCTATGACAGACCCAGAGACCCAGTACTTC. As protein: CASSSAMTDPETQYF.